These 27 T cell receptor beta chains originate from one sample sequenced in a study of blood T cell repertoires in COVID-19. Profiling relied on immunoSEQ multiplex PCR, and the TCRdb table lists in-frame clones only, not all of them. The data show hundreds of thousands of clones, with about four fifths seen just once and about 9% held by the top ten. The sample comprised peripheral blood. The receptors shown here come from a man at least 80 years old with acute or convalescent COVID-19.

V and J are TRBV3-1 (or the pseudogene TRBV3-2) and TRBJ1-2; 9 nucleotides line up with TRBD1. Unmatched junction bases numbered 15, after V lost 1 base and J lost 3 bases. The CDR3 covers 19 residues. The germline V gene encodes CDR1 LGHDT and CDR2 YNNKEL (reference sequence). The CDR3 reads CASSQGGHRDRVSHYGYTF. In DNA, the CDR3 is TGTGCCAGCAGCCAAGGGGGCCACCGGGACAGGGTTTCGCACTATGGCTACACCTTC.

This chain joins TRBV12-3 or TRBV12-4 and TRBJ2-1; D is possibly TRBD2 (6 bases). This CDR3 contains 12 residues. The V end was cut by 3 bases, the J end by 8 bases, with 8 bases between. The CDR3 protein is CASSLGGDEQFF. The CDR3 nucleotides are TGTGCCAGCAGTTTGGGGGGAGATGAGCAGTTCTTC.

This chain links TRBV9 with TRBJ2-7; a possible D gene is TRBD1 (7 bases). This CDR3 has 15 residues. V was clipped by 0 bases and J by 2 bases, with 12 bases between them. Per the germline V gene, CDR1 is SGDLS and CDR2 is YYNGEE. The CDR3, as DNA: TGTGCCAGCAGCGTAGGACAGGGAGGACCCTACGAGCAGTACTTC. This encodes CASSVGQGGPYEQYF.

V is TRBV7-9 and J is TRBJ1-2; TRBD1 might be the D (6 bases). The CDR3 is 17 amino acids. V was shortened by 4 bases and J by 1 base, with 19 bases between the two germline ends. Germline lookup yields CDR1 SEHNR and CDR2 FQNEAQ (reference sequence). The CDR3 loop reads CASSSALGQYFNYGYTF. The CDR3, as DNA: TGTGCCAGCAGCTCGGCTCTCGGACAGTACTTTAACTATGGCTACACCTTC.

The rearrangement joins TRBV27 to TRBJ1-6; 9 positions agree with TRBD1. The CDR3 has 16 amino acids. Losses at the gene ends were 9 bases for V and 7 bases for J; bases not matched to a gene: 13. Germline V gene lookup returns CDR1 MNHEY and CDR2 SMNVEV (reference sequence). The chain's CDR3 is CASRRDRAWGNSPLHF. The CDR3 nucleotides are TGTGCCAGTCGCCGGGACAGGGCCTGGGGAAATTCACCCCTCCACTTT.

This clone was found a few times. V gene TRBV19 combines with J gene TRBJ2-2, with a weak D call TRBD1 (5 bases). This CDR3 contains 14 residues. Germline V gene lookup returns CDR1 LNHDA and CDR2 SQIVND (reference sequence). Trimming left V 6 bases short and J 4 bases short, with 12 bases between. CDR3 DNA: TGTGCCAGTAGCCCCTCTGGGGCCACCGGGGAGCTGTTTTTT. Protein: CASSPSGATGELFF.

The genes are TRBV7-2 and TRBJ2-7; TRBD2 agrees at 8 bases. The CDR3 has 16 amino acids. Germline V lookup: CDR1 SGHTA, CDR2 FQGNSA. Losses at the gene ends were 3 bases for V and 2 bases for J; bases not matched to a gene: 9. The DNA of the CDR3 is TGTGCCAGCAGCTTTCAATTAGCGGGACCCACCTACGAGCAGTACTTC. As protein: CASSFQLAGPTYEQYF.

The CDR3 nucleotides read TGCGCCAGCAGCTTGGACCCGGACAGGGCCAAATACGAGCAGTACTTC. Translation: CASSLDPDRAKYEQYF. The chain couples TRBV5-1 to TRBJ2-7; 8 bases fit TRBD1. Germline V lookup: CDR1 SGHRS, CDR2 YFSETQ. The ends lost 0 bases at V and 4 bases at J; junction bases unmatched: 9. The CDR3 totals 16 residues.

The V call is TRBV5-1, the J call TRBJ2-1; the match to TRBD1 covers 7 bases. The CDR3 contains 18 residues. V shed 3 bases, J shed 0 bases, and the junction held 12 bases outside the gene matches. The germline CDR1 and CDR2 sequences are SGHRS and YFSETQ. The CDR3 bases are TGCGCCAGCAGCTCCTCGCTTACAGGGGCCAGCTCCTACAATGAGCAGTTCTTC. Translating it yields CASSSSLTGASSYNEQFF.

The count of this clone is one. The chain uses TRBV6-5 and TRBJ1-5; maybe TRBD1 (5 bases). Germline-derived CDR1 and CDR2 are MNHEY and SVGAGI. This CDR3 is built from 14 residues. Trimming stripped 6 bases from V and 3 bases from J, with 12 bases between. The CDR3 reads CASRAGGDNQPQHF. CDR3 coding DNA: TGTGCCAGCAGGGCCGGGGGGGACAATCAGCCCCAGCATTTT.

The CDR3 region is CASSLSRGGNGYTF. CDR3 nucleotides: TGTGCCAGCAGCTTGTCCCGAGGGGGAAATGGCTACACCTTC. J is TRBJ1-2 and V is TRBV5-5; D perhaps matches TRBD1 (6 bases). The ends were cut back, 1 base at V and 6 bases at J, with 13 bases in the middle. This CDR3 spans 14 amino acids. Looked up from germline, CDR1 is SGHKS and CDR2 is YYEKEE (reference sequence).

The genes are TRBV9 and TRBJ2-7, with D possibly TRBD2 on 6 matching bases. V was shortened by 0 bases and J by 1 base, with 8 bases between the two germline ends. CDR3 length equals 14 residues. Germline CDR1 is SGDLS and CDR2 is YYNGEE. The CDR3: CASSVGGESYEQYF. The CDR3 DNA sequence: TGTGCCAGCAGCGTAGGGGGGGAATCCTACGAGCAGTACTTC.

This chain connects TRBV15 to TRBJ2-7, with 9 bases that match TRBD1. This CDR3 spans 13 amino acids. The V segment lost 7 bases and the J segment 2 bases; nucleotides outside the gene matches: 3. Germline V gene sequence: CDR1 LNHNV, CDR2 YYDKDF (reference sequence). For the CDR3, the DNA is TGTGCCACCAAGACAGGGGGTACCTACGAGCAGTACTTC. Residues: CATKTGGTYEQYF.

The chain joins TRBV24-1 to TRBJ2-1, with TRBD2 matching 7 bases. J lost 10 bases, V lost 8 bases, and 7 bases had no gene match. The germline CDR1 and CDR2 sequences are KGHDR and SFDVKD. This CDR3 comprises 12 residues. CDR3 nucleotide sequence: TGTGCCACCACTTCGGGGAGGGGCGAGCAGTTCTTC. Residues: CATTSGRGEQFF.

The genes are TRBV5-1 and TRBJ1-2; 9 nucleotides agree with TRBD1. Germline assignment: CDR1 SGHRS and CDR2 YFSETQ. The CDR3 is 14 residues long. After removal of 9 bases from V and 10 bases from J, the junction contained 16 bases not matched to a gene. The CDR3 DNA sequence: TGCGCCACCTCGCCGGGACAGGGAGGCATTGACTACACCTTC. Translated: CATSPGQGGIDYTF.

There are a few counts of this clone. Here the CDR3 DNA reads TGTGCCAGCAGCCAAGAATTCGGGTTGAGTGAAAAACTGTTTTTT. Its translation: CASSQEFGLSEKLFF. The rearrangement links TRBV3-1 (or the pseudogene TRBV3-2) to TRBJ1-4; D unresolved. The germline V gene has CDR1 LGHDT and CDR2 YNNKEL (reference sequence). The CDR3 has 15 residues. With 0 bases removed from V and 7 bases from J, the gap between germline ends came to 12 bases.

In DNA form, the CDR3 reads TGTGCCAGTAGTATTACGGCCCGGTTCTCGGGAGGCTACACCTTC. Protein sequence: CASSITARFSGGYTF. The chain employs TRBV19 and TRBJ1-2; no definite D call. CDR3 length equals 15 residues. Germline assignment: CDR1 LNHDA and CDR2 SQIVND (reference sequence). Trimming took 3 bases from V and 8 from J, leaving 19 bases between them.

The chain carries TRBV18 and TRBJ2-7, with a tentative D call TRBD1 (5 bases). The CDR3 is 16 amino acids. V lost 1 base and J 2 bases, leaving 15 bases between the germline ends. Germline CDR1 reads KGHSH; CDR2 reads LQKENI. The CDR3 loop reads CASSPRGQGGTYEQYF. CDR3 sequence (DNA): TGTGCCAGCTCACCACGCGGCCAGGGTGGGACCTACGAGCAGTACTTC.

The chain joins TRBV7-9 to TRBJ1-1; D is unresolved. Trimming cost V 5 bases and J 0 bases, with 13 bases left between them. Germline V gene sequence: CDR1 SEHNR, CDR2 FQNEAQ (reference sequence). This CDR3 is built from 15 residues. As DNA, the CDR3 is TGTGCCAGCAGCCCGCAACGAGACATGAACACTGAAGCTTTCTTT. Translated: CASSPQRDMNTEAFF.

The chain links TRBV18 to TRBJ2-3; D ambiguous. The V gene lost 1 base and the J gene lost 0 bases, with 14 bases spanning the gap. The length of the CDR3 is 17 residues. Germline V CDR1 and CDR2: KGHSH, LQKENI. Written as DNA, the CDR3 is TGTGCCAGCTCACCACGAGGAGAGATAAAGAGCACAGATACGCAGTATTTT. It translates to CASSPRGEIKSTDTQYF.

This clone occurred a few times. The chain uses TRBV5-1 and TRBJ2-7; D may be TRBD1 (6 bases). CDR3 length: 16 residues. Trimming stripped 2 bases from V and 2 bases from J, with 17 bases between. In germline, CDR1 is SGHRS, CDR2 YFSETQ. The CDR3 DNA is TGCGCCAGCAGCTTAGGCACCGGGACACCCCCCTACGAGCAGTACTTC. This gives the protein CASSLGTGTPPYEQYF.

This rearrangement joins TRBV11-1 to TRBJ1-1, with D unclear. CDR1 and CDR2 (germline): SGHAT, FQDESV (reference sequence). The CDR3 runs to 13 residues. Trimming cost V 1 base and J 5 bases, with 8 bases left between them. The CDR3 nucleotides are TGTGCCAGCAGCTTAGTCGGCGGGACTGAAGCTTTCTTT. It is translated as CASSLVGGTEAFF.

V gene TRBV18 combines with J gene TRBJ2-1; 9 bases are shared with TRBD2. The CDR3 has 15 amino acids. V dropped 6 bases and J dropped 5; count of bases not matched to a gene: 8. In germline, CDR1 is KGHSH, CDR2 LQKENI. As DNA, the CDR3 is TGTGCCAGCTCCCCCATAATAGCGGGGGACAATGAGCAGTTCTTC. Protein: CASSPIIAGDNEQFF. The complete variable domain, with remaining parts taken from reference TRBV18 and TRBJ2-1, reads NAGVMQNPRHLVRRRGQEARLRCSPMKGHSHVYWYRQLPEEGLKFMVYLQKENIIDESGMPKERFSAEFPKEGPSILRIQQVVRGDSAAYFCASSPIIAGDNEQFFGPGTRLTVL.

A single count supports this clone. This chain connects TRBV21-1 to TRBJ2-1; the D call of TRBD2 is as the table states it, not checked on the DNA. TRBV21-1 is given as a pseudogene. This CDR3 is 17 amino acids long. DNA for the CDR3: TGTGCCAGCAGCAATGCATATGCGGGAGGGCCTTGTAATGAGCAGTTCTTC. It is translated as CASSNAYAGGPCNEQFF.

This clone was found once. The gene calls are TRBV5-1 and TRBJ2-7; 7 bases line up with TRBD1. Unmatched junction bases numbered 5, after V lost 4 bases and J lost 1 base. Germline CDR1 reads SGHRS; CDR2 reads YFSETQ. The CDR3 has 14 residues. The CDR3 coding sequence is TGCGCCAGCAGCATACAGGGGTCTTCCTACGAGCAGTACTTC. Its protein is CASSIQGSSYEQYF.

The genes are TRBV30 and TRBJ1-2, with no clear D. Germline V gene sequence: CDR1 GTSNPN, CDR2 SVGIG (reference sequence). The CDR3 sequence is 13 residues long. Trimming removed 1 base at V and 2 bases at J, with 8 bases between. The CDR3: CAWSERANYGYTF. As DNA, the CDR3 is TGTGCCTGGAGTGAGAGGGCCAACTATGGCTACACCTTC.

The genes are TRBV14 and TRBJ1-1; 7 nucleotides agree with TRBD1. Germline CDR1 is SGHDN and CDR2 is FVKESK. This CDR3 is 15 amino acids long. The junction had 9 bases not matched to a gene; V was cut back by 4 bases and J by 4 bases. The CDR3 is CASSPLTGKGTEAFF. The CDR3 DNA is TGTGCCAGCAGCCCCCTGACAGGGAAGGGCACTGAAGCTTTCTTT.